This TCR beta chain was recovered during a study of blood T cell repertoires in COVID-19. Study background: Samples representing acute and convalescent COVID-19 were sourced from the United States, Italy and Spain. T cells, B-cell-depleted T cells, or PBMCs provided the cDNA or gDNA that served as material.

There are a few counts of this clone. In the authors' methods: Reference gene primer amplification in the assay estimated nucleated cell counts. Profiled with immunoSEQ multiplex PCR; TCRdb holds only in-frame clones, not every one. For V, J and clone size, that table is used; D and trimming come from the DNA. The sample has about 190,000 clones, around 79% seen once. The CDR3 sequence is 14 residues long. Trimming cost V 2 bases and J 2 bases; bases outside gene matches: 3. Germline V gene data show CDR1 as ENHRY and CDR2 as SYGVKD. V is TRBV10-3 and J is TRBJ2-7; TRBD2 matches at 7 bases. Material for sequencing was peripheral blood. This clonotype was sampled from a woman between 50 and 59 years old with acute or convalescent COVID-19. The DNA for the CDR3 is TGTGCCATCAGTGAGGCTAGCGGAACCTACGAGCAGTACTTC. Protein: CAISEASGTYEQYF.